The clone carrying this T cell receptor beta chain was counted only a few times. Its antigen remains unknown. Two oligonucleotides, mixed equimolar, formed the beta constant-region primer covering TRBC1 and TRBC2. Four rounds of PCR amplified the ligated cDNA using nested alpha and beta constant-region primers plus SP2. TCRdb re-called the UMI-ligation and nested PCR reads through MiXCR, storing one row per CDR3 protein. Here the sample spans 85,000 or so distinct CDR3 sequences, around 9% being singletons. This sample stems from a study of naive and memory T cell subsets. CMV status came from CD4+ T cell IFNgamma after overnight CMV lysate stimulation of fresh PBMCs. Sequential positive selection took CD4 T cells first, then CD8 T cells. This CDR3 comprises 15 residues. V was pared by 0 bases and J by 0 bases, with 9 bases between. Germline V gene sequence: CDR1 DFQATT, CDR2 SNEGSKA (reference sequence).

General study points: Naive and memory subsets had different power law exponents for TCR abundance. Expression changes during T cell differentiation may affect RNA-based TCR counts.

The chain uses TRBV20-1 and TRBJ2-4, with no clear D. The TCR comes from a human donor in good health. Sequencing was done on a sample of naive CD8+ T cells from blood. CDR3 sequence reads: CSAREVVRAKNIQYF. For the CDR3, the DNA is TGCAGTGCTAGAGAGGTGGTTCGAGCCAAAAACATTCAGTACTTC.